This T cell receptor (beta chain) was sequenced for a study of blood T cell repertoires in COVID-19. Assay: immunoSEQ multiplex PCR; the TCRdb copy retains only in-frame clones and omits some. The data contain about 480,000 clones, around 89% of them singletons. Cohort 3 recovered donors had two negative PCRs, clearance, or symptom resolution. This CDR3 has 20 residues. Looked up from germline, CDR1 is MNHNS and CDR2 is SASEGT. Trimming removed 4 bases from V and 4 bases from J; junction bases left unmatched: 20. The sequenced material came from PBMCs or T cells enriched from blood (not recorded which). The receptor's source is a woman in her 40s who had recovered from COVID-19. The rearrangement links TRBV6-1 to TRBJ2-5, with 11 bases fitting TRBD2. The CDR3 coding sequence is TGTGCCAGCAGTGCGATAAACACTTGGACTAGCGGGCGAGGGCGAGAGACCCAGTACTTC. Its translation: CASSAINTWTSGRGRETQYF.